Only a few counts were recorded for the clone carrying this T cell receptor beta chain. The data derive from a study of cytomegalovirus exposure and HLA in healthy donors. PCR amplification relied on 60 Vbeta primers (plus 13 Jbeta primers). Method: immunoSEQ multiplex PCR; TCRdb's copy keeps in-frame clones and lacks some. In the table there are some 130,000 clones, roughly 70% of which are singletons. This CDR3 spans 17 amino acids. Trimming at V came to 1 base and at J to 6 bases, leaving 11 bases not matched to a gene. Per the germline V gene, CDR1 is MNHEY and CDR2 is SMNVEV (reference sequence).

Sequencing used PBMCs. This chain uses TRBV27 with TRBJ1-4; 7 bases agree with TRBD1. This TCR was recovered from a man aged 40-49 years in good health and CMV-seronegative. CDR3 amino acids: CASSLYGRGQGYEKLFF. The CDR3 DNA follows: TGTGCCAGCAGTTTATACGGGAGGGGGCAAGGGTATGAAAAACTGTTTTTT.